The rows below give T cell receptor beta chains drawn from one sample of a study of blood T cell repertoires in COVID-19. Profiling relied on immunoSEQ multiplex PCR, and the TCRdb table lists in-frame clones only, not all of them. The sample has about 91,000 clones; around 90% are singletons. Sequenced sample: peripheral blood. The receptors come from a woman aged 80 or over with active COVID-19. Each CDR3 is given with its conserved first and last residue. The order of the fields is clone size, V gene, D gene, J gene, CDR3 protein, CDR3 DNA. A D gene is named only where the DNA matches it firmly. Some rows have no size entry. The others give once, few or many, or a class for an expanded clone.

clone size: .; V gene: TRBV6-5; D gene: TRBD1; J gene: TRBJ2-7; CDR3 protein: CASSSQTGTYEQYF; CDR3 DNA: TGTGCCAGCAGTTCGCAGACAGGGACCTACGAGCAGTACTTC
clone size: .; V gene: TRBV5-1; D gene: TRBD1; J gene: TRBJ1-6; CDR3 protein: CASSLTGGAGTHNSPLHF; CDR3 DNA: TGCGCCAGCAGCTTAACAGGGGGCGCAGGGACTCATAATTCACCCCTCCACTTT
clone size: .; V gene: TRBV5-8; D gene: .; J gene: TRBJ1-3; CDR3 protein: CASSLGVTVGGNTIYF; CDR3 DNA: TGTGCCAGCAGCTTGGGTGTGACAGTGGGTGGAAACACCATATATTTT
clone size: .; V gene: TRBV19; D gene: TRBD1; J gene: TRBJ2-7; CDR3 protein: CASSTFSGTGRVYEQYF; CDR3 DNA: TGTGCCAGTAGTACCTTCTCAGGGACAGGTCGAGTCTACGAGCAGTACTTC
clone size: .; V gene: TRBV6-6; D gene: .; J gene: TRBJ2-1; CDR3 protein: CASSYRGSHNEQFF; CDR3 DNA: TGTGCCAGCAGTTATAGGGGCTCCCACAATGAGCAGTTCTTC
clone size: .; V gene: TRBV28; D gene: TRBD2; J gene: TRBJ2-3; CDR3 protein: CASSYLAGSSTDTQYF; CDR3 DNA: TGTGCCAGCAGTTATTTAGCGGGGAGTTCCACAGATACGCAGTATTTT
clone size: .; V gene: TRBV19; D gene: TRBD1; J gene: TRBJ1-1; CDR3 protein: CASSIEDRAESF; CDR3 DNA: TGTGCCAGTAGTATAGAAGACAGGGCGGAAAGCTTT
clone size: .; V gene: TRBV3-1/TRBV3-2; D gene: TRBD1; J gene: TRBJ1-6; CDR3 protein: CASSQALRGRNSPLHF; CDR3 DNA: TGTGCCAGCAGCCAAGCCCTCAGGGGGAGGAATTCACCCCTCCACTTT
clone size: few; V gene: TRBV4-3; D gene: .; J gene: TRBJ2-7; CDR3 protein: CASSRGGESTYEQYF; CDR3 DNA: TGCGCCAGCAGCCGTGGCGGGGAAAGCACCTACGAGCAGTACTTC
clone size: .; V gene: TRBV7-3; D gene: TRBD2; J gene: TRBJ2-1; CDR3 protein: CASSAGTSSNEQFF; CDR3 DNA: TGTGCCAGCAGCGCCGGGACTAGCAGCAATGAGCAGTTCTTC
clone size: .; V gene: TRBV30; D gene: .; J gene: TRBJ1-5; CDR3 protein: CAWSDQPGVPQHF; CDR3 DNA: TGTGCCTGGAGTGATCAACCCGGGGTGCCCCAGCATTTT
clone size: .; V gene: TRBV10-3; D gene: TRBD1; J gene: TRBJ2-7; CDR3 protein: CAISTGGDEQYF; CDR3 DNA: TGTGCCATCAGTACAGGGGGCGACGAGCAGTACTTC
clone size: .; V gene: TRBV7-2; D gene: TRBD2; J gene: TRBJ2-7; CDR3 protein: CASSFSGVNPSYEQYF; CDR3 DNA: TGTGCCAGCAGCTTTAGCGGGGTGAACCCCTCCTACGAGCAGTACTTC
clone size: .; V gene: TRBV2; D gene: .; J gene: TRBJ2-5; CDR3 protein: CASSGSVGGETQYF; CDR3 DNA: TGTGCCAGCAGCGGGTCAGTGGGGGGAGAGACCCAGTACTTC
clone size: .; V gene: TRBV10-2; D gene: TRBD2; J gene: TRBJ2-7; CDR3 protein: CASSESGRAHEQYF; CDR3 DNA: TGCGCCAGCAGTGAGAGCGGGAGGGCCCACGAGCAGTACTTC
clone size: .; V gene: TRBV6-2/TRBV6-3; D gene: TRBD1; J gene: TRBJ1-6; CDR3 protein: CASSSIRQGWSPLHF; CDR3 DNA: TGTGCCAGCAGTTCGATTCGACAGGGGTGGTCACCCCTCCACTTT
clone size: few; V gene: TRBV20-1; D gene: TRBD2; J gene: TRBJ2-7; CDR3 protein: CSASPRTSGRYEQYF; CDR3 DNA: TGCAGTGCTAGTCCGCGGACTAGCGGGAGGTACGAGCAGTACTTC